This TCR beta chain was recovered during a study of brain T cells in children with intractable seizures. Points from the study as a whole: Only CDR3 sequence similarity suggested viral specificity, without known HCMV serostatus. Pre- and post-surgery blood differed in depth, so pre-surgery absences may be undersampling.

Of note for this clone: As yet, its antigen is unknown.

Clones were sequenced by immunoSEQ multiplex PCR, and TCRdb holds only the in-frame ones, with some missing. The sample carries approximately 41,000 clones, about nine tenths recorded once. Sequencing was limited to surgery cases with top T cell transcript signatures in brain tissue. Patients received at least one anti-epileptic drug before surgery. The material sequenced was peripheral blood, taken at surgery. The receptor was isolated from a girl aged 2 to 9 with tuberous sclerosis and intractable seizures.

CDR3 in amino acids: CASSPGRSSYEQYF. CDR3 DNA sequence: TGTGCCAGCAGCCCGGGACGGAGCTCCTACGAGCAGTACTTC. V is TRBV5-5 and J is TRBJ2-7, with D possibly called TRBD1 or TRBD2 (5 bases each). There are 14 residues in the CDR3. Germline V lookup: CDR1 SGHKS, CDR2 YYEKEE (reference sequence). V was cut by 4 bases and J by 0 bases, with 11 bases left in between.